One sample yielded the 3 T cell receptor beta chains listed below, sequenced in a study of a mutant IDH1 vaccine in newly diagnosed glioma. Antigens for these TCRs are unknown. Time point: week 47, end of study. Vaccination comprised doses that each held 300 ug of mutant IDH1 20-mer peptide, plus topical imiquimod. Produced via immunoSEQ multiplex PCR; TCRdb's table is partial and in-frame only. The data show roughly 31,000 clones, 84% seen once. The sample was PBMCs, taken from a glioma patient whose treatment included an IDH1 peptide vaccine. The receptors come from a young man with glioma.

This rearrangement joins TRBV5-6 to TRBJ2-2; TRBD2 is a possible D gene (5 bases). Germline V gene lookup returns CDR1 SGHDT and CDR2 YYEEEE. Trimming removed 4 bases from V and 8 bases from J, with 18 bases in between. This CDR3 has 15 residues. The CDR3 region is CASSPQGGSSGELFF. CDR3 DNA sequence: TGTGCCAGCAGCCCACAAGGTGGGAGTTCTGGGGAGCTGTTTTTT.

The chain employs TRBV2 and TRBJ2-2; D perhaps matches TRBD1 (5 bases). The germline V gene encodes CDR1 SNHLY and CDR2 FYNNEI. CDR3 length: 13 residues. The V end was cut by 2 bases, the J end by 6 bases, with 7 bases between. The CDR3, as DNA: TGTGCCAGCAGTGAAACACAGGCCGGGGAGCTGTTTTTT. Protein: CASSETQAGELFF.

The gene calls are TRBV5-4 and TRBJ1-6, with D possibly being TRBD1 (6 bases). Trimming removed 0 bases from V and 6 bases from J, with 10 bases in between. The CDR3 extends over 15 amino acids. Germline V gene lookup returns CDR1 SGHNT and CDR2 YYREEE (reference sequence). Here the CDR3 reads CASSLDREANSPLHF. CDR3 coding DNA: TGTGCCAGCAGCTTGGACAGGGAGGCTAATTCACCCCTCCACTTT.